This T cell receptor (beta chain) was captured by sequencing in a study of T cell repertoires in cytomegalovirus infection. Study at large: CMV epitopes, recently identified HLA-C-restricted and well-studied HLA-B-restricted, were used. An indication of both CMV infection and matching HLA type came from public TCR beta signatures. Whole-study findings and limits: Using cumulative public TCR beta family frequency, the authors identified those who carried CMV together with the relevant HLA. HLA-C-restricted CMV-specific TCR beta clonotypes prevailed in the ex vivo response.

Concerning this clonotype: Its antigen is unidentified.

TCRdb analysed the reads with MiXCR anew, one entry per CDR3 protein. Of roughly 90,000 distinct CDR3 sequences in the sample, over 25% were seen once. The germline V gene has CDR1 SGHVS and CDR2 FNYEAQ. There are 15 residues in the CDR3. The V segment lost 5 bases and the J segment 0 bases; nucleotides outside the gene matches: 4. The source material was CD8+ T cells from cultured PBMCs, sampled from culture after CMV antigen stimulation. The V gene is TRBV7-6, the J gene TRBJ2-1; 7 bases are shared with TRBD1. The clonotype was recovered from a human donor in good health (CMV status not recorded). Some clones in this sample may be carry-over from other donors' samples. The CDR3 DNA is TGTGCCAGCAGCAAGGACAGGAGCTCCTACAATGAGCAGTTCTTC. It yields the protein CASSKDRSSYNEQFF.